The T cell receptor beta chain under discussion was sequenced for a study of long-term antiretroviral therapy in people with HIV. CDR1 is SGDLS, CDR2 YYNGEE, per germline. The CDR3 is 18 amino acids. Losses at the gene ends were 2 bases for V and 7 bases for J; bases not matched to a gene: 11. Running of the v3.0 immunoSEQ assay took place at survey level. The repertoire was sequenced with immunoSEQ multiplex PCR; TCRdb's copy has only in-frame clones and lacks some. The sample records 20,000 to 25,000 clones, 76% being singletons. This sample comprised unsorted PBMCs, obtained 1.1 years before starting antiretroviral therapy. This receptor was identified in a woman aged 40 to 50 with HIV. The genes are TRBV9 and TRBJ2-1, with TRBD2 matching 14 bases. The CDR3 reads CASSVSVTSGGAGNEQFF. Here the CDR3 DNA reads TGTGCCAGCAGCGTGTCGGTGACTAGCGGGGGGGCAGGGAATGAGCAGTTCTTC.